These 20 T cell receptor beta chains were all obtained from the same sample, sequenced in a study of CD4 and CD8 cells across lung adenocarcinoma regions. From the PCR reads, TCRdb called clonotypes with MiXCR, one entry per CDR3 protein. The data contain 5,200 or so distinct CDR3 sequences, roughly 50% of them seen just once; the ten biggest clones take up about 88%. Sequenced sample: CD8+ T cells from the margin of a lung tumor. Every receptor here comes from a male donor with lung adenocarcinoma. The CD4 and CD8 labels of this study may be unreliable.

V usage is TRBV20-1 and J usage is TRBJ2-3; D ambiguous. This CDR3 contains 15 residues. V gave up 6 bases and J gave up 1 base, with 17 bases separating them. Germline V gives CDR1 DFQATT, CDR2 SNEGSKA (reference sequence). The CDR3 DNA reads TGCAGTGCCCAAGACCGCGACATAGGCACAGATACGCAGTATTTT. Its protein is CSAQDRDIGTDTQYF.

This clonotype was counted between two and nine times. The CDR3, as DNA: TGTGCCAGCAGTTACTCGGGTCGGGAGGCAGATACGCAGTATTTT. Translated: CASSYSGREADTQYF. This chain links TRBV6-2 or TRBV6-3 with TRBJ2-3; 7 bases fit TRBD2. Trimming took 0 bases from V and 4 from J; bases not matched to a gene: 4. CDR1 and CDR2 from the germline V gene are MNHEY and SVGEGT. The length of the CDR3 is 15 residues.

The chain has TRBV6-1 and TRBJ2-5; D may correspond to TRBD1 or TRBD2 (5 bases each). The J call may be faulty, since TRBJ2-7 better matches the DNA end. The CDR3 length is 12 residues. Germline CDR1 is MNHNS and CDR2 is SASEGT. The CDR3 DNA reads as TGTGCCAGCATGGGGGTAAACTACGAGCAGTACTTC. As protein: CASMGVNYEQYF.

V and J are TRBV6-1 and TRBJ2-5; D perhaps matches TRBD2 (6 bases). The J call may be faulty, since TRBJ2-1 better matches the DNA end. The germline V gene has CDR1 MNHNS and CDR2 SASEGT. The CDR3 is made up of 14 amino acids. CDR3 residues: CARPVLAVGGTQFF. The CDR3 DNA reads TGTGCCAGGCCGGTTTTAGCGGTAGGAGGGACCCAGTTCTTC.

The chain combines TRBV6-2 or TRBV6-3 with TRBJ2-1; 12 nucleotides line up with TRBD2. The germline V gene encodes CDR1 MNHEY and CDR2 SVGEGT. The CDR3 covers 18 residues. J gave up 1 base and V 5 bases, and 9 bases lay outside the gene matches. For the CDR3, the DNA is TGTGCCAGCAGTCGCCCCGGGACTAGCGGGTTTTCCTACAATGAGCAGTTCTTC. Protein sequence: CASSRPGTSGFSYNEQFF.

The CDR3 spells CASSSPSRTGGFETQYF. CDR3 bases: TGTGCCAGCAGCTCACCTTCACGGACAGGGGGCTTCGAGACCCAGTACTTC. This chain links TRBV7-9 with TRBJ2-5; 11 bases line up with TRBD1. The J segment lost 5 bases and the V segment lost 4 bases, leaving 12 bases of the junction unmatched. The CDR3 sequence is 17 residues long. The germline gives CDR1 SEHNR, CDR2 FQNEAQ (reference sequence). Variable domain in full (rest from reference TRBV7-9 and TRBJ2-5): DTGVSQNPRHKITKRGQNVTFRCDPISEHNRLYWYRQTLGQGPEFLTYFQNEAQLEKSRLLSDRFSAERPKGSFSTLEIQRTEQGDSAMYLCASSSPSRTGGFETQYFGPGTRLLVL.

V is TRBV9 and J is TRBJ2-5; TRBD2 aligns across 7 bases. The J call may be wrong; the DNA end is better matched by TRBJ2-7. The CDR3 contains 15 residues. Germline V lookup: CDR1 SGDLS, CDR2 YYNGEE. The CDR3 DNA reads TGTGCCAGCAGTCCCGGGGGGTTCGAGACCTACGAGCAGTACTTC. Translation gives CASSPGGFETYEQYF.

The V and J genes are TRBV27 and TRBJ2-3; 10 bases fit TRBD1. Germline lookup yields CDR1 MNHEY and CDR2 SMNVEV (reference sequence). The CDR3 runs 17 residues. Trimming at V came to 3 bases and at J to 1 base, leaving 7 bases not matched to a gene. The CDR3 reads CASSLGSGTGGTDTQYF. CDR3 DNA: TGTGCCAGCAGTTTGGGGTCCGGGACAGGGGGCACAGATACGCAGTATTTT.

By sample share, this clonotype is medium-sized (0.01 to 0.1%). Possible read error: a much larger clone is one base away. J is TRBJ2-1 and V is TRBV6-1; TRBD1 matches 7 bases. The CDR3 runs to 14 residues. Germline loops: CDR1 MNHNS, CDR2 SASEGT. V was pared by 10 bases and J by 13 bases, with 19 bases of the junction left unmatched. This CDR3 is CATIRDSKQETQFF. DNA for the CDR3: TGTGCCACAATACGGGACAGCAAACAAGAGACCCAGTTCTTC.

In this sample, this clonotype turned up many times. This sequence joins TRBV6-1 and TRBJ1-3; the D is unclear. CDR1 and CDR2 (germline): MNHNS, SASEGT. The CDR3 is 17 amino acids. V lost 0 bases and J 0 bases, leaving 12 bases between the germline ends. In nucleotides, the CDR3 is TGTGCCAGCAGTGAAGCTGAACCCTATATCTCTGGAAACACCATATATTTT. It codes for CASSEAEPYISGNTIYF.

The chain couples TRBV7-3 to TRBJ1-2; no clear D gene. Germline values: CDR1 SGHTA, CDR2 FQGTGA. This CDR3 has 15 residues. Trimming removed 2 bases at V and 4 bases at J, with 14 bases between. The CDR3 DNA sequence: TGTGCCAGCAGCTTATCCCCGGGGTTGGGCTATGGCTACACCTTC. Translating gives CASSLSPGLGYGYTF.

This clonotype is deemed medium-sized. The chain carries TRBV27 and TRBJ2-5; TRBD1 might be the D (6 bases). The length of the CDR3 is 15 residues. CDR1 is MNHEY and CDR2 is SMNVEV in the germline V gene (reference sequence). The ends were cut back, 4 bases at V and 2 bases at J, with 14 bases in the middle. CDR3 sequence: CASSSWGPDQETQYF. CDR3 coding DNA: TGTGCCAGCAGTTCATGGGGGCCAGATCAAGAGACCCAGTACTTC.

DNA of the CDR3: TGTGCCAGCAGCATCGAGTATCCCGGGGAGCTGTTTTTT. This sequence encodes CASSIEYPGELFF. This sequence joins TRBV6-5 and TRBJ2-2, with no clear D. Germline CDR1 reads MNHEY; CDR2 reads SVGAGI. CDR3 length: 13 amino acids. Trimming cost V 6 bases and J 6 bases, with 11 bases left between them.

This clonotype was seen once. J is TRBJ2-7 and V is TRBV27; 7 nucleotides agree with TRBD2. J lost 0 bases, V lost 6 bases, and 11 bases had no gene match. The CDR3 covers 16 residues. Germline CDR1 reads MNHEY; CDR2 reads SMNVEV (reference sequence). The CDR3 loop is CASRPLGGRSSYEQYF. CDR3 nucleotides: TGTGCCAGCAGGCCTCTGGGGGGGAGGAGCTCCTACGAGCAGTACTTC.

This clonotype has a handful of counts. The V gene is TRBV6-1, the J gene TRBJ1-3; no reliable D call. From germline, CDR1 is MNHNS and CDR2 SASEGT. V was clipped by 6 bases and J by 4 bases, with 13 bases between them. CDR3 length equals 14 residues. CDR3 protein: CASRKENSGNTIYF. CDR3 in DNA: TGTGCCAGCAGGAAGGAGAATTCAGGAAACACCATATATTTT.

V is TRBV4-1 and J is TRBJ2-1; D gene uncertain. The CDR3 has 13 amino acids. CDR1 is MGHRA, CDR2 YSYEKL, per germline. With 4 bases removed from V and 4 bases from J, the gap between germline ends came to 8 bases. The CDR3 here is CASSRDIYNEQFF. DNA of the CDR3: TGCGCCAGCAGCCGAGACATTTACAATGAGCAGTTCTTC.

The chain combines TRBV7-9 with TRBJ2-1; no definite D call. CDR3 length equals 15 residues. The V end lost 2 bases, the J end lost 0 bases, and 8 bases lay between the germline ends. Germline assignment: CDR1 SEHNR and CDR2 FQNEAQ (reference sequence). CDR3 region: CASSLPDSSYNEQFF. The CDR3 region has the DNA TGTGCCAGCAGCTTACCAGACTCCTCCTACAATGAGCAGTTCTTC.

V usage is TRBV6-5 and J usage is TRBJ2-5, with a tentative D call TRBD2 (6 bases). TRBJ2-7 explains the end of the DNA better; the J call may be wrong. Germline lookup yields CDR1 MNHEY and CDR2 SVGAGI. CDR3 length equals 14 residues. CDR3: CASSYSGGIYEQYF. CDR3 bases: TGTGCCAGCAGTTACTCTGGAGGGATCTACGAGCAGTACTTC.

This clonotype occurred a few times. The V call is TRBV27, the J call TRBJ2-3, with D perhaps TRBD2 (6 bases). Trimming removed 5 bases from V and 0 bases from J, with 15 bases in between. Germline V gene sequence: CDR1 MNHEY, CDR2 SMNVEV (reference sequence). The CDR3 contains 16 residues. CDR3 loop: CASSTLATWSTDTQYF. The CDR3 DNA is TGTGCCAGCAGTACCCTAGCGACGTGGAGCACAGATACGCAGTATTTT.

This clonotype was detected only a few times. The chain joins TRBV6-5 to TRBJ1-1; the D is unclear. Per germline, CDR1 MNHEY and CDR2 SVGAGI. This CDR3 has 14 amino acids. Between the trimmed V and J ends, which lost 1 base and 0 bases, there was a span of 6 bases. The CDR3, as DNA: TGTGCCAGCAGTTACTTGGGAGTGAACACTGAAGCTTTCTTT. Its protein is CASSYLGVNTEAFF.